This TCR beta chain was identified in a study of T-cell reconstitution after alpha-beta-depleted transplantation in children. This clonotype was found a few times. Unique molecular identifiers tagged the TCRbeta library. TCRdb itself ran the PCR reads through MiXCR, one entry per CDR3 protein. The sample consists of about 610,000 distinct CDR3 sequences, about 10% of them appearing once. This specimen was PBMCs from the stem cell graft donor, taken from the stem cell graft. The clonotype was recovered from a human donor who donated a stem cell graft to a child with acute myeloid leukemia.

In DNA form, the CDR3 reads TGTGCCACCAGGGGCGGAACGACCCCAGATACGCAGTATTTT. It encodes CATRGGTTPDTQYF. The chain carries TRBV28 and TRBJ2-3, with D perhaps TRBD1 (6 bases). The germline V gene encodes CDR1 MDHEN and CDR2 SYDVKM. V was clipped by 10 bases and J by 4 bases, with 18 bases between them. CDR3 length equals 14 residues.